The 20 T cell receptor beta chains listed next were all sequenced from one sample in a study of blood T cell repertoires in COVID-19. Sequencing used immunoSEQ multiplex PCR; TCRdb keeps in-frame clones, though not all of them. The table shows around 300,000 clones, with 85% to 90% occurring only once. The sample consisted of PBMCs or T cells enriched from blood (not recorded which). Source of these receptors: a woman in her late teens or twenties who had recovered from COVID-19.

The rearrangement uses TRBV4-1 and TRBJ2-7; 7 bases are a match to TRBD2. The CDR3 has 17 amino acids. Per germline, CDR1 MGHRA and CDR2 YSYEKL. After removal of 2 bases from V and 2 bases from J, the junction contained 12 bases not matched to a gene. Written as DNA, the CDR3 is TGCGCCAGCAGCCAAATCCTCGTGCGGGGGAGCACCTACGAGCAGTACTTC. Translating it yields CASSQILVRGSTYEQYF.

The chain employs TRBV6-5 and TRBJ1-6, with TRBD1 matching 7 bases. The CDR3 covers 13 residues. The trim removed 10 bases at V and 5 bases at J, leaving 5 bases unmatched. Germline-derived CDR1 and CDR2 are MNHEY and SVGAGI. The CDR3 loop is CATGTANNSPLHF. The CDR3 nucleotides are TGTGCCACTGGGACAGCTAATAATTCACCCCTCCACTTT.

The chain joins TRBV12-3 or TRBV12-4 to TRBJ2-7, with a weak D call TRBD1 (5 bases). This CDR3 spans 12 amino acids. Between the trimmed V and J ends, which lost 6 bases and 7 bases, there was a span of 13 bases. CDR3 region: CASRLGVGEQYF. In DNA, the CDR3 is TGTGCCAGCAGGCTAGGGGTGGGGGAGCAGTACTTC.

The V call is TRBV7-2, the J call TRBJ2-7, with unresolved D. Trimming stripped 0 bases from V and 3 bases from J, with 9 bases between. CDR1 and CDR2 from the germline V gene are SGHTA and FQGNSA. The CDR3 consists of 14 residues. In DNA, the CDR3 is TGTGCCAGCAGCTTAGCCGGTACCAACTACGAGCAGTACTTC. Its protein is CASSLAGTNYEQYF. Using reference TRBV7-2 and TRBJ2-7 for the parts outside the CDR3, the full variable domain is GAGVSQSPSNKVTEKGKDVELRCDPISGHTALYWYRQSLGQGLEFLIYFQGNSAPDKSGLPSDRFSAERTGGSVSTLTIQRTQQEDSAVYLCASSLAGTNYEQYFGPGTRLTVT.

The chain couples TRBV27 to TRBJ2-1; possibly TRBD1 for D (5 bases). The CDR3 covers 13 residues. Trimming cost V 2 bases and J 10 bases, with 12 bases left between them. The germline V gene has CDR1 MNHEY and CDR2 SMNVEV (reference sequence). CDR3 loop: CASSLRRVDEQFF. The CDR3 nucleotides read TGTGCCAGCAGTTTACGCAGGGTGGACGAGCAGTTCTTC.

This clone was seen only a few times. This rearrangement joins TRBV3-1 (or the pseudogene TRBV3-2) to TRBJ1-4; 7 nucleotides agree with TRBD1. J was trimmed by 4 bases and V by 4 bases; bases with no gene match: 6. The length of the CDR3 is 15 residues. Germline V gene data show CDR1 as LGHDT and CDR2 as YNNKEL (reference sequence). CDR3 coding DNA: TGTGCCAGCAGCCGACGGACAGGCCATAATGAAAAACTGTTTTTT. It translates to CASSRRTGHNEKLFF.

The CDR3 DNA follows: TGTGCCAGCAGCCTCGCCGGACTTAGCAGCACTGAAGCTTTCTTT. It specifies CASSLAGLSSTEAFF. The chain uses TRBV11-2 and TRBJ1-1; D unclear. Germline V gives CDR1 SGHAT, CDR2 FQNNGV. The CDR3 sequence is 15 residues long. V dropped 5 bases and J dropped 4 bases, with 17 bases sitting between them.

The CDR3 region has the DNA TGTGCCAGCAGCGTAGGGGGACACCGCTCCCTCTATGGCTACACCTTC. Encoded protein: CASSVGGHRSLYGYTF. V is TRBV9 and J is TRBJ1-2; TRBD1 might be the D (6 bases). The CDR3 extends over 16 amino acids. Germline assignment: CDR1 SGDLS and CDR2 YYNGEE. The V end lost 0 bases, the J end lost 4 bases, and 16 bases lay between the germline ends.

In this sample, this clone turned up a few times. This CDR3 is also generated by other DNA sequences in the sample. The rearrangement uses TRBV12-3 or TRBV12-4 and TRBJ1-4; TRBD1 is a possible D gene (5 bases). The germline V and J ends were trimmed by 8 bases and 8 bases, with 12 bases remaining between them. The CDR3 sequence is 12 residues long. CDR3 sequence (DNA): TGTGCCAGCTCCCTCCGGGGGGAAAAACTGTTTTTT. This codes for CASSLRGEKLFF.

J is TRBJ1-2 and V is TRBV28; 9 bases fit TRBD1. V lost 5 bases and J lost 4; bases outside the gene matches: 11. The CDR3 length is 16 residues. Germline V gene lookup returns CDR1 MDHEN and CDR2 SYDVKM. CDR3 region: CASSPPRRQGGYGYTF. CDR3 coding DNA: TGTGCCAGCAGTCCCCCCCGTAGACAGGGGGGCTATGGCTACACCTTC.

This clone was recorded once. One end of the junction does not line up with germline, which may come from a read error. The V gene is TRBV6-5, the J gene TRBJ1-3; 8 nucleotides agree with TRBD1. CDR1 and CDR2 from the germline V gene are MNHEY and SVGAGI. The CDR3 length is 14 residues. The CDR3 region is CASSSGQGGNTIYF. DNA of the CDR3: TGTGCCAGTAGTTCCGGACAGGGAGGGAACACCATATATTTT.

The rearrangement uses TRBV18 and TRBJ1-1; possibly TRBD1 for D (5 bases). The germline V gene has CDR1 KGHSH and CDR2 LQKENI. The CDR3 runs to 16 residues. V lost 1 base, J lost 0 bases, and 12 bases lay in between. CDR3 residues: CASSPLSTEVNTEAFF. DNA for the CDR3: TGTGCCAGCTCACCACTATCGACAGAAGTGAACACTGAAGCTTTCTTT. Full variable domain (rest looked up from reference TRBV18 and TRBJ1-1): NAGVMQNPRHLVRRRGQEARLRCSPMKGHSHVYWYRQLPEEGLKFMVYLQKENIIDESGMPKERFSAEFPKEGPSILRIQQVVRGDSAAYFCASSPLSTEVNTEAFFGQGTRLTVV.

The chain links TRBV28 to TRBJ1-5, with 10 positions matching TRBD1. V lost 2 bases and J lost 7; bases outside the gene matches: 8. The germline V gene has CDR1 MDHEN and CDR2 SYDVKM. The CDR3 spans 16 residues. CDR3 DNA sequence: TGTGCCAGCAGTTTAACGGGACAGGGGCCCATCCAGCCCCAGCATTTT. Protein sequence: CASSLTGQGPIQPQHF.

This rearrangement joins TRBV3-1 (or the pseudogene TRBV3-2) to TRBJ2-3; 7 bases agree with TRBD2. The germline CDR1 and CDR2 sequences are LGHDT and YNNKEL (reference sequence). Trimming removed 1 base from V and 3 bases from J; junction bases left unmatched: 4. This CDR3 contains 15 residues. This CDR3 is CASSQAGGWTDTQYF. The CDR3 DNA sequence: TGTGCCAGCAGCCAAGCGGGGGGTTGGACAGATACGCAGTATTTT.

The rearrangement links TRBV5-1 to TRBJ1-6, with TRBD1 as a possible D gene (6 bases). Germline V gene lookup returns CDR1 SGHRS and CDR2 YFSETQ. V was clipped by 3 bases and J by 9 bases, with 19 bases between them. This CDR3 comprises 16 residues. The CDR3 loop is CASSSTSGGAFSPLHF. The CDR3 coding sequence is TGCGCCAGCAGCTCCACCTCTGGGGGGGCGTTTTCACCCCTCCACTTT.

V gene TRBV28 combines with J gene TRBJ2-1; 7 bases line up with TRBD1. Per the germline V gene, CDR1 is MDHEN and CDR2 is SYDVKM. The trim removed 6 bases at V and 4 bases at J, leaving 6 bases unmatched. The CDR3 length is 14 residues. The CDR3 sequence: CASRPPGQYNEQFF. As DNA, the CDR3 is TGTGCCAGCAGACCTCCGGGACAGTACAATGAGCAGTTCTTC.

This chain uses TRBV3-1 (or the pseudogene TRBV3-2) with TRBJ2-7; D is unresolved. V was clipped by 4 bases and J by 2 bases, with 6 bases between them. CDR3 length equals 12 residues. The germline CDR1 and CDR2 sequences are LGHDT and YNNKEL (reference sequence). The CDR3 region has the DNA TGTGCCAGCAGCCCATCAGCCTACGAGCAGTACTTC. It specifies CASSPSAYEQYF.

CDR3 sequence reads: CASSFGLGRANNQPQHF. The CDR3 coding sequence is TGTGCCAGCAGCTTCGGGCTGGGCAGGGCTAACAATCAGCCCCAGCATTTT. The chain has TRBV7-2 and TRBJ1-5, with TRBD1 as a possible D gene (5 bases). Germline-derived CDR1 and CDR2 are SGHTA and FQGNSA. This CDR3 is 17 amino acids long. The V and J ends lost 3 bases and 3 bases respectively, with 18 bases between them.

This sequence joins TRBV30 and TRBJ1-1, with TRBD1 as a possible D gene (5 bases). The length of the CDR3 is 11 residues. CDR1 and CDR2 from the germline V gene are GTSNPN and SVGIG (reference sequence). The DNA of the CDR3 is TGTGCGTGGGGGACTGACACTGAAGCTTTCTTT. The encoded protein is CAWGTDTEAFF.

Here the CDR3 DNA reads TGTGCCAGCAGCCAAGGAACTGGTGAGCAGTACTTC. Translating it yields CASSQGTGEQYF. This chain links TRBV3-1 (or the pseudogene TRBV3-2) with TRBJ2-7; the D is unclear. V was shortened by 1 base and J by 7 bases, with 8 bases between the two germline ends. The CDR3 is 12 amino acids. Germline V gene data show CDR1 as LGHDT and CDR2 as YNNKEL (reference sequence).